The 13 T cell receptor beta chains reported below all come from one sample, sequenced in a study of T cells after posttransplantation cyclophosphamide. Sequencing used immunoSEQ multiplex PCR; TCRdb keeps in-frame clones, though not all of them. The sample lists fewer than 60,000 clones, 85% to 95% occurring once. Sequenced: PBMCs. These receptors were taken from a woman aged 25-40 years in good health and a related stem cell transplant donor.

This sequence joins TRBV28 and TRBJ1-2; 8 bases are a match to TRBD1. The V gene's germline CDR1 is MDHEN and CDR2 SYDVKM. The V segment lost 5 bases and the J segment 4 bases; nucleotides outside the gene matches: 9. This CDR3 has 15 amino acids. The CDR3: CASSRGQGAGYGYTF. The CDR3 DNA reads as TGTGCCAGCAGTCGAGGCCAGGGGGCTGGCTATGGCTACACCTTC.

The rearrangement joins TRBV12-5 to TRBJ1-5; possible D gene TRBD1, 6 bases. The CDR3 consists of 19 residues. The ends were cut back, 0 bases at V and 0 bases at J, with 18 bases in the middle. Germline CDR1 LGHNT, CDR2 FRNRAP. The CDR3 spells CASGLVVGQGRYSNQPQHF. In nucleotides, the CDR3 is TGTGCTAGTGGTTTGGTAGTGGGGCAGGGGCGATATAGCAATCAGCCCCAGCATTTT.

The V call is TRBV27, the J call TRBJ1-1; no reliable D call. CDR1 and CDR2 (germline): MNHEY, SMNVEV (reference sequence). Trimming pared 0 bases from V and 0 bases from J, leaving 5 bases between. CDR3 length: 14 residues. The CDR3 DNA is TGTGCCAGCAGTTTATCCCGGGTGAACACTGAAGCTTTCTTT. Amino acid sequence: CASSLSRVNTEAFF.

This chain joins TRBV7-6 and TRBJ1-4; tentative D call: TRBD1 (5 bases). V lost 1 base and J lost 7, with 16 bases in between. The germline CDR1 and CDR2 sequences are SGHVS and FNYEAQ. CDR3 length equals 16 residues. CDR3 nucleotides: TGTGCCAGCAGCTTAGACCTGGGGGGGGGTGCTGAAAAACTGTTTTTT. This sequence encodes CASSLDLGGGAEKLFF. Variable domain in full (rest from reference TRBV7-6 and TRBJ1-4): GAGVSQSPRYKVTKRGQDVALRCDPISGHVSLYWYRQALGQGPEFLTYFNYEAQQDKSGLPNDRFSAERPEGSISTLTIQRTEQRDSAMYRCASSLDLGGGAEKLFFGSGTQLSVL.

The rearrangement joins TRBV19 to TRBJ2-5, with TRBD1 as a possible D gene (5 bases). There are 13 residues in the CDR3. CDR1 LNHDA and CDR2 SQIVND come from the germline V gene (reference sequence). V gave up 2 bases and J gave up 1 base, with 5 bases separating them. The CDR3 sequence is CASSIQGQETQYF. CDR3 coding DNA: TGTGCCAGTAGTATACAGGGCCAAGAGACCCAGTACTTC.

DNA of the CDR3: TGTGCCAGCAGCTTAGACGGGCTAGCGGGGGTAAAGACCCAGTACTTC. Encoded protein: CASSLDGLAGVKTQYF. This chain joins TRBV7-2 and TRBJ2-5; 10 bases align to TRBD2. The CDR3 runs to 16 residues. The V gene's germline CDR1 is SGHTA and CDR2 FQGNSA. The junction had 8 bases not matched to a gene; V was cut back by 1 base and J by 6 bases.

The chain links TRBV5-6 to TRBJ1-1, with 8 bases identical to TRBD1. Looked up from germline, CDR1 is SGHDT and CDR2 is YYEEEE. Trimming cost V 9 bases and J 2 bases; bases outside gene matches: 18. The CDR3 spans 17 residues. This CDR3 reads CAILIRDRRTTNTEAFF. As DNA, the CDR3 is TGTGCCATCCTGATCCGGGACAGGAGAACCACTAACACTGAAGCTTTCTTT.

The V gene is TRBV7-9, the J gene TRBJ2-5, with D perhaps matching TRBD2 (6 bases). The CDR3 runs 13 residues. The V end was cut by 11 bases, the J end by 2 bases, with 15 bases between. CDR1 is SEHNR, CDR2 FQNEAQ, per germline (reference sequence). CDR3 amino acids: CAAHLGGQETQYF. For the CDR3, the DNA is TGTGCCGCCCACCTCGGGGGACAAGAGACCCAGTACTTC.

The chain joins TRBV4-1 to TRBJ1-1; D not certain. The CDR3 runs 14 residues. CDR1 and CDR2 from the germline V gene are MGHRA and YSYEKL. With 2 bases removed from V and 5 bases from J, the gap between germline ends came to 12 bases. Here the CDR3 reads CASSQPGSRTEAFF. The DNA for the CDR3 is TGCGCCAGCAGCCAACCGGGGTCACGGACTGAAGCTTTCTTT.

This chain joins TRBV19 and TRBJ2-3; 12 nucleotides agree with TRBD2. The CDR3 sequence is 17 residues long. The trim removed 5 bases at V and 2 bases at J, leaving 8 bases unmatched. Germline CDR1 LNHDA, CDR2 SQIVND (reference sequence). Here the CDR3 reads CASSPRTSGALTDTQYF. CDR3 sequence (DNA): TGTGCCAGTAGTCCTAGGACTAGCGGGGCCCTCACAGATACGCAGTATTTT.

This clone was counted once. V gene TRBV10-2 combines with J gene TRBJ1-2, with D maybe TRBD1 (5 bases). The V gene's germline CDR1 is WSHSY and CDR2 SAAADI. This CDR3 region has 14 residues. V lost 0 bases, J lost 2 bases, and 7 bases lay in between. CDR3 amino acids: CASSESRGNYGYTF. CDR3 DNA: TGCGCCAGCAGTGAGTCACGGGGGAACTATGGCTACACCTTC.

The genes are TRBV7-9 and TRBJ2-5, with 10 bases fitting TRBD2. V lost 5 bases and J lost 4; bases outside the gene matches: 13. Germline-derived CDR1 and CDR2 are SEHNR and FQNEAQ (reference sequence). The CDR3 consists of 17 residues. CDR3 in amino acids: CASSPRTSGYGGETQYF. The CDR3 DNA reads TGTGCCAGCAGCCCTAGGACTAGCGGATACGGGGGAGAGACCCAGTACTTC.

The rearrangement joins TRBV4-1 to TRBJ2-6; D is ambiguous. In germline, CDR1 is MGHRA, CDR2 YSYEKL. The CDR3 loop spans 15 amino acids. Between the trimmed V and J ends, which lost 1 base and 0 bases, there was a span of 4 bases. The CDR3, as DNA: TGCGCCAGCAGCCAAGCCGGCTCTGGGGCCAACGTCCTGACTTTC. Translating it yields CASSQAGSGANVLTF.